This TCR beta chain was recorded in a study of shared clonotypes between healthy human individuals. Study summary: Donors were a couple of women and a few men aged 18 to 49.

Germline V gene lookup returns CDR1 MDHEN and CDR2 SYDVKM. The length of the CDR3 is 16 residues. The ends lost 1 base at V and 3 bases at J; junction bases unmatched: 7. The study used about 90 million PBMCs per unsorted sample for genomic DNA. Clones were sequenced by immunoSEQ multiplex PCR, and TCRdb holds only the in-frame ones, with some missing. The sample yields about 490,000 clones, around 80% seen once. The chain combines TRBV28 with TRBJ2-7, with TRBD2 matching 9 bases. The sample comprised PBMCs. The source of this sequence is a woman between 40 and 50 years old in good health. Some clones in this sample may be carry-over from other donors' samples. Written as DNA, the CDR3 is TGTGCCAGCAGTTTATCAGAGCGGGAGGAGGGCTACGAGCAGTACTTC. Its protein product is CASSLSEREEGYEQYF.